These 9 T cell receptor beta chains originate from one sample sequenced in a study of response to subunit inactivated influenza vaccine. TCRdb analysed the RT-PCR reads with MiXCR anew, one entry per CDR3 protein. The sample yields 500,000 or so distinct CDR3 sequences, 16% seen once. The specimen was CD4+ T cells sorted from PBMCs, collected around 25 months after vaccination. These receptors were taken from a man aged 50-75 years who received an inactivated influenza vaccine.

This clonotype was counted many times. The chain employs TRBV19 and TRBJ1-1; no clear D. Germline values: CDR1 LNHDA, CDR2 SQIVND (reference sequence). The CDR3 runs 14 residues. The V gene lost 10 bases and the J gene lost 4 bases, with 19 bases spanning the gap. CDR3 region: CATSYGSSSTEAFF. The CDR3 DNA sequence: TGTGCCACCTCTTACGGCTCTTCAAGCACTGAAGCTTTCTTT.

This clonotype occurred a few times. V and J are TRBV29-1 and TRBJ2-2, with D possibly TRBD1 on 6 matching bases. The CDR3 length is 13 residues. From germline, CDR1 is SQVTM and CDR2 ANQGSEA. The germline V and J ends were trimmed by 3 bases and 5 bases, with 10 bases remaining between them. CDR3 sequence reads: CSVDRGRTGELFF. DNA of the CDR3: TGCAGCGTTGACAGGGGACGGACCGGGGAGCTGTTTTTT.

Of note for this clonotype: An end of the junction differs from the germline gene, which may be a read error. V gene TRBV27 combines with J gene TRBJ2-7; TRBD1 aligns across 9 bases. Germline CDR1 MNHEY, CDR2 SMNVEV (reference sequence). This CDR3 has 15 residues. The CDR3 coding sequence is TGTGCCAGCAGTCTAACGGACAGGGGCTCCCACGAGCAGTACTTC. This codes for CASSLTDRGSHEQYF.

The CDR3 reads CASSLEASRETQYF. As DNA, the CDR3 is TGCGCCAGCAGCTTGGAGGCAAGCCGGGAGACCCAGTACTTC. The chain combines TRBV5-1 with TRBJ2-5; D remains unclear. Trimming took off 0 bases at V and 5 bases at J, with 11 bases between the two ends. The CDR3 is 14 residues long. Germline assignment: CDR1 SGHRS and CDR2 YFSETQ.

This clonotype was seen a handful of times. The chain links TRBV7-2 to TRBJ2-1; tentatively, D is TRBD1 (6 bases). CDR1 SGHTA and CDR2 FQGNSA come from the germline V gene. The CDR3 is 16 amino acids. Trimming removed 4 bases at V and 2 bases at J, with 15 bases between. This CDR3 reads CASSSFPRGPYNEQFF. In DNA, the CDR3 is TGTGCCAGCAGCTCATTCCCCAGGGGACCCTACAATGAGCAGTTCTTC.

The chain combines TRBV10-3 with TRBJ1-2, with D hard to call. The CDR3 runs to 15 residues. CDR1 ENHRY and CDR2 SYGVKD come from the germline V gene. V gave up 3 bases and J gave up 6 bases, with 17 bases separating them. The CDR3 here is CAISEDPRNGDGYTF. The CDR3 DNA follows: TGTGCCATCAGTGAAGATCCACGGAATGGAGATGGCTACACCTTC.

The chain is built from TRBV20-1 and TRBJ2-1, with D possibly being TRBD2 (5 bases). V dropped 6 bases and J dropped 7 bases, with 22 bases sitting between them. Germline-derived CDR1 and CDR2 are DFQATT and SNEGSKA (reference sequence). The CDR3 loop spans 15 amino acids. CDR3 in DNA: TGCAGTGCCCCGGGAATAAGGGCTGATTGGAATGAGCAGTTCTTC. Its protein product is CSAPGIRADWNEQFF.

This clonotype occurred a few times. The chain links TRBV6-1 to TRBJ2-2; 9 bases fit TRBD2. Germline CDR1 MNHNS, CDR2 SASEGT. Unmatched junction bases numbered 10, after V lost 7 bases and J lost 1 base. The CDR3 has 17 amino acids. As DNA, the CDR3 is TGTGCCAGCAAGGTCCCTGGCGGGAGGGAGAACACCGGGGAGCTGTTTTTT. This sequence encodes CASKVPGGRENTGELFF.

There are a few counts of this clonotype. This sequence joins TRBV20-1 and TRBJ1-2, with a possible D match to TRBD1 (6 bases). The CDR3 sequence is 13 residues long. In germline, CDR1 is DFQATT, CDR2 SNEGSKA (reference sequence). Trimming shortened V by 2 bases and J by 5 bases, and 12 bases separated the two germline ends. The CDR3 loop is CSARIRQGYGYTF. CDR3 bases: TGCAGTGCTAGAATCCGGCAGGGGTATGGCTACACCTTC.